This is a list of T cell receptor beta chains from one sample in a study of siplizumab effects on memory and regulatory T cells. TCRdb's copy holds only in-frame clones and misses some; the assay was immunoSEQ multiplex PCR. In the table there are some 100,000 clones, around 90% of which are singletons. Sequencing was done on a sample of non-Treg CD4+ T cells sorted from blood. The origin of the receptors is a human donor in good health. Both conserved end residues are part of each CDR3. The D gene is left open where the match is weak. Clone size is not always given. Where it is, it says once, few, many or a class for expanded clones.

v_call: TRBV10-1; clone_size: .; j_call: TRBJ2-1; cdr3_length: 12; d_call: .; cdr3_nt: TGCGCCAGCAGTGGGACGGTAGGTGAGCAGTTCTTC; cdr3_aa: CASSGTVGEQFF
v_call: TRBV7-2; clone_size: .; j_call: TRBJ2-4; cdr3_length: 14; d_call: TRBD2; cdr3_nt: TGTGCCAGCAGCTGGACTAGCGGCACGAACATTCAGTACTTC; cdr3_aa: CASSWTSGTNIQYF
v_call: TRBV7-8; clone_size: .; j_call: TRBJ2-3; cdr3_length: 16; d_call: .; cdr3_nt: TGTGCCAGCAGCTTCCTAGCGCGTACAACCCCAGATACGCAGTATTTT; cdr3_aa: CASSFLARTTPDTQYF
v_call: TRBV27; clone_size: few; j_call: TRBJ2-2; cdr3_length: 12; d_call: .; cdr3_nt: TGTGCCAGCGGGCTAGTCACCGGGGAGCTGTTTTTT; cdr3_aa: CASGLVTGELFF
v_call: TRBV15; clone_size: .; j_call: TRBJ1-2; cdr3_length: 13; d_call: .; cdr3_nt: TGTGCCACCAGCAGCTGGGGGGGTGATGGCTACACCTTC; cdr3_aa: CATSSWGGDGYTF
v_call: TRBV28; clone_size: .; j_call: TRBJ1-1; cdr3_length: 15; d_call: TRBD1; cdr3_nt: TGTGCCAGCAGTTTTGCGGACAGGGACGTTACTGAAGCTTTCTTT; cdr3_aa: CASSFADRDVTEAFF
v_call: TRBV30; clone_size: few; j_call: TRBJ1-5; cdr3_length: 13; d_call: .; cdr3_nt: TGTGCCTGGAGTACTCGGGGGTACCAGCCCCAGCATTTT; cdr3_aa: CAWSTRGYQPQHF
v_call: TRBV7-3; clone_size: .; j_call: TRBJ2-2; cdr3_length: 16; d_call: .; cdr3_nt: TGTGCCAGCAGCCAGTTGACGGGAGCGAACACCGGGGAGCTGTTTTTT; cdr3_aa: CASSQLTGANTGELFF
v_call: TRBV25-1; clone_size: .; j_call: TRBJ2-2; cdr3_length: 16; d_call: TRBD1; cdr3_nt: TGTGCCAGCAGTGAGGGCAGGGGGCGTTTCACCGGGGAGCTGTTTTTT; cdr3_aa: CASSEGRGRFTGELFF
v_call: TRBV5-6; clone_size: .; j_call: TRBJ2-3; cdr3_length: 18; d_call: TRBD2; cdr3_nt: TGTGCCAGCAGCCCCGCTCCCCTTCTAGCGGGAGGCACAGATACGCAGTATTTT; cdr3_aa: CASSPAPLLAGGTDTQYF
v_call: TRBV5-1; clone_size: .; j_call: TRBJ2-3; cdr3_length: 15; d_call: .; cdr3_nt: TGCGCCAGCAGCTTGGGTCCCCTTGGCACAGATACGCAGTATTTT; cdr3_aa: CASSLGPLGTDTQYF
v_call: TRBV10-3; clone_size: .; j_call: TRBJ1-5; cdr3_length: 13; d_call: .; cdr3_nt: TGTGCCATCAGCCTAACGAGGGATCAGCCCCAGCATTTT; cdr3_aa: CAISLTRDQPQHF
v_call: TRBV28; clone_size: .; j_call: TRBJ2-6; cdr3_length: 15; d_call: .; cdr3_nt: TGTGCCAGCATGAAGGGAGAGGCTGGGGCCAACGTCCTGACTTTC; cdr3_aa: CASMKGEAGANVLTF
v_call: TRBV19; clone_size: once; j_call: TRBJ2-1; cdr3_length: 16; d_call: TRBD2; cdr3_nt: TGTGCCAGTAGTCTGGGGACTAGCGGATCCTACAATGAGCAGTTCTTC; cdr3_aa: CASSLGTSGSYNEQFF
v_call: TRBV5-1; clone_size: .; j_call: TRBJ1-3; cdr3_length: 16; d_call: .; cdr3_nt: TGCGCCAGCAGCTTGGCCCCGGCGGGGTTCGGAAACACCATATATTTT; cdr3_aa: CASSLAPAGFGNTIYF
v_call: TRBV18; clone_size: .; j_call: TRBJ1-1; cdr3_length: 14; d_call: TRBD1; cdr3_nt: TGTGCCAGCTCACCGGGGACAGGGGAAAGAGAAGCTTTCTTT; cdr3_aa: CASSPGTGEREAFF